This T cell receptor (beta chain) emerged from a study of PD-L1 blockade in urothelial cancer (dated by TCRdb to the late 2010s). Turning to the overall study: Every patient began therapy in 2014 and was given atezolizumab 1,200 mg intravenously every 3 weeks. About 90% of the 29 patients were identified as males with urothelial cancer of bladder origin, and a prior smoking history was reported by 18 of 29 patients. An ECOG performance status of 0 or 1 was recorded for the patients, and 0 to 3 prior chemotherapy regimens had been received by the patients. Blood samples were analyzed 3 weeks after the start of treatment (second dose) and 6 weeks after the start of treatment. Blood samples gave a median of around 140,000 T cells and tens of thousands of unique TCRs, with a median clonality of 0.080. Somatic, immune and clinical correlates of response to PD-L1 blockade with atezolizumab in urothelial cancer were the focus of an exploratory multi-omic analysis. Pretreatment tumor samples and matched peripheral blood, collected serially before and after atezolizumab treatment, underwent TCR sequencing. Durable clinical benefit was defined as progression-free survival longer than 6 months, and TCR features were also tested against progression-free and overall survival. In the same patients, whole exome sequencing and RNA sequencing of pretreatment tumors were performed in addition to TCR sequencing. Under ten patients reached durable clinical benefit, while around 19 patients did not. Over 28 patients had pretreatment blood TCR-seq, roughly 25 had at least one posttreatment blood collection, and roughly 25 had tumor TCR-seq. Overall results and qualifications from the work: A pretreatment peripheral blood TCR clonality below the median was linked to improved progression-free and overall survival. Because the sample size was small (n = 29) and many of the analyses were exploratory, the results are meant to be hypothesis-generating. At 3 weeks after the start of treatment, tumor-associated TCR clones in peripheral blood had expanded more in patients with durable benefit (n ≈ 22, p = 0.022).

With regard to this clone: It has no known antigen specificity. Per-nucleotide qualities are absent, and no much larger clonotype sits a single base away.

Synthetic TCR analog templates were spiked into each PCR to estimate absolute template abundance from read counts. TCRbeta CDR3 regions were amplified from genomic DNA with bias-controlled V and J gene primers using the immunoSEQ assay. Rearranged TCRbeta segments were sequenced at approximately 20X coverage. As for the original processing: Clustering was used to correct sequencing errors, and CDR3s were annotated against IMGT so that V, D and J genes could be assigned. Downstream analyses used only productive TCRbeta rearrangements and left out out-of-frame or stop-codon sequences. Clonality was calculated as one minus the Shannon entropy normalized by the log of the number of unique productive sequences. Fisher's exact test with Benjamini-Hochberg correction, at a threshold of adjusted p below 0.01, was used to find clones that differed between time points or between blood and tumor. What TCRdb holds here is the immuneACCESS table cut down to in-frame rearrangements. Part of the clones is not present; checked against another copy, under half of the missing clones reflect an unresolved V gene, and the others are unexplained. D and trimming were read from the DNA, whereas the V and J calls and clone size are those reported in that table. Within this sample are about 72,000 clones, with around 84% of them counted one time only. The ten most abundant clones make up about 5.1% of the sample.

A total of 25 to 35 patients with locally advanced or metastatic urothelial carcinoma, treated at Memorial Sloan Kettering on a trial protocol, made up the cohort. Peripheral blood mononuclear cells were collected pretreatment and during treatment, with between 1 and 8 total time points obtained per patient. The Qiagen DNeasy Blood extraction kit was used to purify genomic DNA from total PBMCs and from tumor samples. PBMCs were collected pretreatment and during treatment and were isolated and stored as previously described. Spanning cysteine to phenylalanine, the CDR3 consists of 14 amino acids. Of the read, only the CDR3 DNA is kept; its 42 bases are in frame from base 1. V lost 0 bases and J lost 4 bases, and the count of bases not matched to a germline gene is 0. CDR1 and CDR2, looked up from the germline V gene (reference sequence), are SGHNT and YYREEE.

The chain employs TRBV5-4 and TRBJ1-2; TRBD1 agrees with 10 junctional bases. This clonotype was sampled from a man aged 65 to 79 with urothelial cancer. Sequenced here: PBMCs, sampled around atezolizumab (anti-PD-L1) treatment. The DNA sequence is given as TGTGCCAGCAGCTTGGGGGACAGGGGCTATGGCTACACCTTC. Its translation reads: CASSLGDRGYGYTF.